The sample holds one count of the clone carrying this T cell receptor (beta chain). Antigen unknown. The V segment lost 0 bases and the J segment 4 bases; nucleotides outside the gene matches: 8. The CDR3 loop spans 17 amino acids. Germline V CDR1 and CDR2: ENHRY, SYGVKD. The data were obtained in a study of cytomegalovirus exposure and HLA in healthy donors. Study summary: The study placed approximately 81% of its 398 genotyped donors in the Caucasian-associated ancestry cluster.

The PCR used 60 Vbeta and 13 Jbeta primers. Method: immunoSEQ multiplex PCR; TCRdb's copy keeps in-frame clones and lacks some. The profile covers under 130,000 clones, with around 70% appearing a single time and approximately 1.3% taken by the ten largest. Findings and caveats of the study: Among donors in an Asian-associated ancestry cluster, a later analysis reportedly found fewer N-insertions than the approximately 670-donor mean. Some highly shared sequence variants likely arose as a pipeline artifact. Analysis performed later showed TCR beta chains linked to HLA being more clonally expanded than equally common others.

The V gene is TRBV10-3, the J gene TRBJ2-3; 9 bases line up with TRBD2. Sequenced: PBMCs. This clonotype originated in a middle-aged man in good health and CMV-seronegative. CDR3 sequence reads: CAISESPAGGISDTQYF. The CDR3, as DNA: TGTGCCATCAGTGAGTCCCCTGCGGGGGGGATCTCAGATACGCAGTATTTT.